The T cell receptor beta chain described here comes from a study of blood T cell repertoires in COVID-19. Study details: Material from acute and convalescent COVID-19 was sourced from the United States, Italy and Spain.

CDR3 size: 13 residues. With 8 bases clipped from V and 5 bases from J, the junction kept 5 bases outside the gene matches. Per germline, CDR1 SGHVS and CDR2 FNYEAQ. Assay used: immunoSEQ multiplex PCR; TCRdb lists only in-frame clones, some missing. The table lists more than 350,000 clones, about 90% of them singletons. The specimen was peripheral blood. This chain links TRBV7-6 with TRBJ2-2, with 7 bases matching TRBD2. The TCR originated in a woman younger than 45 with COVID-19, enrolled during active disease. The CDR3 region is CASAGDRTGELFF. The CDR3 DNA sequence: TGTGCCAGCGCGGGAGATAGGACCGGGGAGCTGTTTTTT.